This TCR beta chain was sequenced in a study of T cell changes during pregnancy in multiple sclerosis. Measured with immunoSEQ multiplex PCR; TCRdb has only the in-frame clones, and not every one. The sample shows tens of thousands of clones, around 89% of them seen only once. The germline V gene encodes CDR1 SGHDN and CDR2 FVKESK. The CDR3 is 19 residues long. The trim removed 3 bases at V and 2 bases at J, leaving 18 bases unmatched. The chain couples TRBV14 to TRBJ1-2; 7 nucleotides align to TRBD1. Material: CD8+ T cells from peripheral blood mononuclear cells, obtained in the second trimester of pregnancy. The origin of this receptor is a female donor with multiple sclerosis, enrolled in a pregnancy study. CDR3 region: CASSQIPGQTFRINYGYTF. The CDR3 coding sequence is TGTGCCAGCAGCCAGATACCGGGACAGACTTTCCGAATAAACTATGGCTACACCTTC. Together with reference TRBV14 and TRBJ1-2, the CDR3 gives the full variable domain: EAGVTQFPSHSVIEKGQTVTLRCDPISGHDNLYWYRRVMGKEIKFLLHFVKESKQDESGMPNNRFLAERTGGTYSTLKVQPAELEDSGVYFCASSQIPGQTFRINYGYTFGSGTRLTVV.